The 32 T cell receptor beta chains presented below share a single source sample, sequenced in a study of blood T cell repertoires in COVID-19. Assay used: immunoSEQ multiplex PCR; TCRdb lists only in-frame clones, some missing. The table has about 99,000 clones, 90% to 95% seen once; the top ten hold roughly 6%. Sequencing was carried out using peripheral blood. Every receptor here comes from a human donor in a cohort sampled during active COVID-19.

V is TRBV7-8 and J is TRBJ1-1, with D maybe TRBD1 (5 bases). The V gene lost 5 bases and the J gene lost 0 bases, with 13 bases spanning the gap. Germline assignment: CDR1 SGHVS and CDR2 FQNEAQ. The CDR3 totals 15 residues. CDR3 bases: TGTGCCAGCAGCCCAGAGACAGCAATGAACACTGAAGCTTTCTTT. Its translation: CASSPETAMNTEAFF.

The gene calls are TRBV4-3 and TRBJ1-6; no definite D call. The CDR3 sequence is 15 residues long. Germline CDR1 LGHNA, CDR2 YSLEER. Trimming cost V 1 base and J 8 bases, with 12 bases left between them. For the CDR3, the DNA is TGCGCCAGCAGCCAAGGCAGGCAGGAGGATTCACCCCTCCACTTT. It is translated as CASSQGRQEDSPLHF.

This sequence joins TRBV13 and TRBJ2-7, with D perhaps TRBD1 (6 bases). Trimming stripped 4 bases from V and 0 bases from J, with 13 bases between. This CDR3 contains 15 residues. The V gene's germline CDR1 is PRHDT and CDR2 FYEKMQ (reference sequence). CDR3: CASSSRGLSSYEQYF. DNA for the CDR3: TGTGCCAGCAGCTCCAGGGGCCTCAGCTCCTACGAGCAGTACTTC.

V and J are TRBV30 and TRBJ2-1; a weak D match, TRBD2 (5 bases). The V end lost 3 bases, the J end lost 5 bases, and 14 bases lay between the germline ends. Germline CDR1 is GTSNPN and CDR2 is SVGIG (reference sequence). There are 14 residues in the CDR3. The CDR3 DNA follows: TGTGCCTGGAGATTTGAGGGAAGGAACAATGAGCAGTTCTTC. This codes for CAWRFEGRNNEQFF.

The rearrangement links TRBV30 to TRBJ1-6, with D perhaps TRBD1 (5 bases). V was pared by 0 bases and J by 7 bases, with 7 bases between. The CDR3 loop spans 13 amino acids. Germline CDR1 reads GTSNPN; CDR2 reads SVGIG (reference sequence). The CDR3 is CAWSVRQNSPLHF. CDR3 coding DNA: TGTGCCTGGAGTGTACGACAGAATTCACCCCTCCACTTT.

The chain has TRBV5-1 and TRBJ1-3; D not resolved. Germline V gene lookup returns CDR1 SGHRS and CDR2 YFSETQ. Trimming removed 1 base from V and 4 bases from J, with 9 bases in between. The CDR3 covers 14 residues. For the CDR3, the DNA is TGCGCCAGCAGCTTGTCGTCAGAAGGAAACACCATATATTTT. Translated, it gives CASSLSSEGNTIYF.

In its sample, this clone was seen a few times. The chain combines TRBV4-2 with TRBJ1-1; D gene uncertain. This CDR3 has 16 residues. V gave up 0 bases and J gave up 1 base, with 12 bases separating them. The germline V gene has CDR1 LGHNA and CDR2 YNFKEQ. As DNA, the CDR3 is TGTGCCAGCAGCCAAGAGACAAGTCGACCGAACACTGAAGCTTTCTTT. This gives the protein CASSQETSRPNTEAFF.

The V call is TRBV5-1, the J call TRBJ2-3; 10 nucleotides line up with TRBD1. The CDR3 has 15 residues. The V and J ends lost 0 bases and 7 bases, in that order; junction bases with no gene match: 5. From germline, CDR1 is SGHRS and CDR2 YFSETQ. The CDR3 nucleotides are TGCGCCAGCAGCTTGGGACAGGGGGCGCGAAATACGCAGTATTTT. This codes for CASSLGQGARNTQYF. Full variable domain (remainder filled in from reference TRBV5-1 and TRBJ2-3): KAGVTQTPRYLIKTRGQQVTLSCSPISGHRSVSWYQQTPGQGLQFLFEYFSETQRNKGNFPGRFSGRQFSNSRSEMNVSTLELGDSALYLCASSLGQGARNTQYFGPGTRLTVL.

V usage is TRBV21-1 and J usage is TRBJ1-1. TRBV21-1 is reported as a pseudogene. The CDR3 spans 17 residues. The CDR3 loop reads CASSPNAGWRLNTEAFF. For the CDR3, the DNA is TGTGCCAGCAGCCCAAATGCTGGATGGCGGTTGAACACTGAAGCTTTCTTT.

This chain links TRBV24-1 with TRBJ2-3; no clear D gene. Germline V gene lookup returns CDR1 KGHDR and CDR2 SFDVKD. Deletions cut 9 bases from V and 6 bases from J, with 15 bases between. CDR3 length equals 13 residues. CDR3 in DNA: TGTGCCACCTGCGAGGTCAATGGGGATACGCAGTATTTT. Residues: CATCEVNGDTQYF.

The gene calls are TRBV28 and TRBJ2-7, with D possibly being TRBD2 (6 bases). The germline V gene encodes CDR1 MDHEN and CDR2 SYDVKM. The CDR3 is made up of 13 amino acids. Trimming cost V 4 bases and J 7 bases, with 14 bases left between them. CDR3 sequence (DNA): TGTGCCAGCAGTTCACCCCCCCGGGGGGAGCAGTACTTC. It translates to CASSSPPRGEQYF. Based on the CDR3 plus reference TRBV28 and TRBJ2-7, the full variable domain is DVKVTQSSRYLVKRTGEKVFLECVQDMDHENMFWYRQDPGLGLRLIYFSYDVKMKEKGDIPEGYSVSREKKERFSLILESASTNQTSMYLCASSSPPRGEQYFGPGTRLTVT.

The rearrangement uses TRBV14 and TRBJ2-3; a possible D gene is TRBD2 (6 bases). The ends were cut back, 3 bases at V and 5 bases at J, with 24 bases in the middle. From germline, CDR1 is SGHDN and CDR2 FVKESK. This CDR3 comprises 18 residues. CDR3 residues: CASSHSPWRGHALDTQYF. CDR3 DNA sequence: TGTGCCAGCAGCCATTCTCCCTGGCGGGGCCATGCATTAGATACGCAGTATTTT.

This chain links TRBV4-3 with TRBJ2-1; 9 nucleotides match TRBD2. The CDR3 has 18 residues. Germline CDR1 is LGHNA and CDR2 is YSLEER. Trimming cost V 0 bases and J 7 bases; bases outside gene matches: 13. The CDR3 region is CASSQDRGVGTSINEQFF. The CDR3, as DNA: TGCGCCAGCAGCCAAGATCGGGGAGTGGGGACTAGCATAAATGAGCAGTTCTTC.

V and J are TRBV5-1 and TRBJ2-7; the D gene is possibly TRBD2 (5 bases). This CDR3 region has 14 residues. CDR1 is SGHRS and CDR2 is YFSETQ in the germline V gene. V lost 0 bases, J lost 1 base, and 8 bases lay in between. CDR3 DNA sequence: TGCGCCAGCAGCTTGGCTCCGGGATCCTACGAGCAGTACTTC. It codes for CASSLAPGSYEQYF.

The CDR3 DNA sequence: TGTGCCAGCAGTTTTACCGGGACTAGCGTTTCTGGGGCCAACGTCCTGACTTTC. Protein product: CASSFTGTSVSGANVLTF. This chain connects TRBV7-2 to TRBJ2-6, with 10 nucleotides matching TRBD2. J gave up 1 base and V 6 bases, and 9 bases lay outside the gene matches. CDR3 size: 18 residues. Germline V gene lookup returns CDR1 SGHTA and CDR2 FQGNSA.

V is TRBV5-4 and J is TRBJ2-6, with D tentatively TRBD1 (5 bases). This CDR3 contains 16 residues. Germline-derived CDR1 and CDR2 are SGHNT and YYREEE (reference sequence). Deletions cut 2 bases from V and 0 bases from J, with 9 bases between. CDR3 amino acids: CASSFTGSSGANVLTF. DNA of the CDR3: TGTGCCAGCAGCTTTACAGGTTCCTCTGGGGCCAACGTCCTGACTTTC.

The chain links TRBV5-1 to TRBJ2-7, with TRBD2 as a possible D gene (5 bases). CDR1 and CDR2 from the germline V gene are SGHRS and YFSETQ. Trimming pared 0 bases from V and 3 bases from J, leaving 13 bases between. This CDR3 has 15 amino acids. The CDR3 sequence is CASSLEPDSYYEQYF. CDR3 DNA sequence: TGCGCCAGCAGCTTGGAGCCGGACTCTTACTACGAGCAGTACTTC.

This clone has only one observation. The CDR3 here is CASSYREYGYEQYF. Here the CDR3 DNA reads TGTGCCAGCAGTTACAGGGAGTATGGTTACGAGCAGTACTTC. The rearrangement links TRBV6-2 or TRBV6-3 to TRBJ2-7, with a possible D match to TRBD2 (5 bases). This CDR3 is 14 amino acids long. The ends were cut back, 2 bases at V and 4 bases at J, with 12 bases in the middle. CDR1 MNHEY and CDR2 SVGEGT come from the germline V gene.

The genes are TRBV5-1 and TRBJ2-7; 9 nucleotides line up with TRBD1. Trimming at V came to 4 bases and at J to 6 bases, leaving 11 bases not matched to a gene. Germline assignment: CDR1 SGHRS and CDR2 YFSETQ. The CDR3 sequence is 15 residues long. The CDR3 protein is CASSATGGGRTEQYF. The CDR3 DNA follows: TGCGCCAGCAGCGCCACAGGGGGCGGGCGGACCGAGCAGTACTTC.

The J gene is TRBJ2-1, the V gene TRBV7-9, with 8 bases aligning to TRBD1. This CDR3 has 18 amino acids. J lost 4 bases, V lost 10 bases, and 21 bases had no gene match. The V gene's germline CDR1 is SEHNR and CDR2 FQNEAQ (reference sequence). Here the CDR3 DNA reads TGTGCCACCCCGGCAGGGACAGGTGCAATGGGCCCATACAATGAGCAGTTCTTC. It yields the protein CATPAGTGAMGPYNEQFF.

This chain joins TRBV6-5 and TRBJ1-2; 7 bases fit TRBD1. Germline CDR1 and CDR2: MNHEY and SVGAGI. CDR3 length equals 13 residues. V was pared by 4 bases and J by 3 bases, with 2 bases of the junction left unmatched. The CDR3 here is CASSSGTDYGYTF. In DNA, the CDR3 is TGTGCCAGCAGTTCCGGGACAGACTATGGCTACACCTTC.

The V and J genes are TRBV11-2 and TRBJ2-6; the D is unclear. This CDR3 has 15 residues. In germline, CDR1 is SGHAT, CDR2 FQNNGV. V lost 0 bases to trimming and J lost 2 bases, with 5 bases between them. CDR3 protein: CASSLDRAGANVLTF. The CDR3 nucleotides read TGTGCCAGCAGCTTAGACCGGGCTGGGGCCAACGTCCTGACTTTC.

This clone was observed once. The chain is built from TRBV25-1 and TRBJ2-3; no definite D call. This CDR3 has 16 amino acids. Trimming took off 4 bases at V and 3 bases at J, with 17 bases between the two ends. Germline CDR1 and CDR2: MGHDK and SYGVNS. The CDR3 DNA reads TGTGCCAGCAGTGCGGGTATACGGGTGGCGACAGATACGCAGTATTTT. Protein product: CASSAGIRVATDTQYF.

This chain connects TRBV28 to TRBJ2-3, with TRBD2 matching over 10 bases. CDR3 length: 15 residues. CDR1 is MDHEN, CDR2 SYDVKM, per germline. Trimming at V came to 5 bases and at J to 2 bases, leaving 4 bases not matched to a gene. CDR3 sequence reads: CASSDSGRTTDTQYF. The DNA of the CDR3 is TGTGCCAGCAGTGATAGCGGGAGGACCACAGATACGCAGTATTTT.

This rearrangement joins TRBV15 to TRBJ1-5, with D perhaps matching TRBD1 (6 bases). This CDR3 has 15 residues. From germline, CDR1 is LNHNV and CDR2 YYDKDF (reference sequence). The V gene lost 2 bases and the J gene lost 3 bases, with 11 bases spanning the gap. CDR3 region: CATSRQDRSNQPQHF. DNA of the CDR3: TGTGCCACCAGCAGACAGGACAGATCCAATCAGCCCCAGCATTTT.

A word on this clone: A junction boundary mismatches the germline segment, possibly from a read error. CDR3 sequence: CASKGNGKLFF. CDR3 DNA: TGTGCCAGCAAGGGGAATGGAAAACTGTTTTTT. This chain joins TRBV9 and TRBJ1-4, with a weak D call TRBD1 (5 bases). CDR1 and CDR2 from the germline V gene are SGDLS and YYNGEE. This CDR3 has 11 residues.

The V gene is TRBV15, the J gene TRBJ2-7; 9 nucleotides line up with TRBD2. CDR3 length: 17 residues. Germline lookup yields CDR1 LNHNV and CDR2 YYDKDF (reference sequence). V lost 3 bases and J lost 0; bases outside the gene matches: 9. The CDR3 DNA follows: TGTGCCACCAGCAGGGACTTAGCGGGAGAGTTCTCCTACGAGCAGTACTTC. Translating it yields CATSRDLAGEFSYEQYF.

J is TRBJ1-1 and V is TRBV5-1; 7 nucleotides align to TRBD1. The CDR3 is 12 amino acids. CDR1 is SGHRS, CDR2 YFSETQ, per germline. Trimming at V came to 5 bases and at J to 6 bases, leaving 4 bases not matched to a gene. This CDR3 is CASRTTGSEAFF. The CDR3 DNA follows: TGCGCCAGCAGGACGACAGGGTCTGAAGCTTTCTTT.

J is TRBJ2-1 and V is TRBV29-1; D is possibly TRBD2 (6 bases). The V and J ends lost 6 bases and 0 bases respectively, with 9 bases between them. CDR3 size: 13 residues. Per germline, CDR1 SQVTM and CDR2 ANQGSEA. The CDR3 bases are TGCAGCGTGGGGGGAAGCTCCTACAATGAGCAGTTCTTC. Translated: CSVGGSSYNEQFF.

This clone was recorded only once. The chain is built from TRBV6-6 and TRBJ2-7; TRBD2 agrees at 10 bases. CDR3 size: 15 residues. Germline trimming cut 2 bases from V and 4 bases from J; bases unmatched to any gene: 5. In germline, CDR1 is MNHNY, CDR2 SVGAGI (reference sequence). In nucleotides, the CDR3 is TGTGCCAGCAGTTACCCTAGCGGGAGTAGGTACGAGCAGTACTTC. Translated, it gives CASSYPSGSRYEQYF.

The chain has TRBV13 and TRBJ2-7; D perhaps matches TRBD2 (6 bases). Germline V gene data show CDR1 as PRHDT and CDR2 as FYEKMQ (reference sequence). The CDR3 has 16 amino acids. Trimming removed 4 bases from V and 1 base from J, with 17 bases in between. Written as DNA, the CDR3 is TGTGCCAGCAGCTGGAGGGCGGGGAGAGGGTCCTACGAGCAGTACTTC. It yields the protein CASSWRAGRGSYEQYF.

The V call is TRBV5-4, the J call TRBJ2-1; 10 nucleotides align to TRBD2. CDR3 size: 15 residues. Germline V gene sequence: CDR1 SGHNT, CDR2 YYREEE (reference sequence). J lost 4 bases, V lost 3 bases, and 4 bases had no gene match. The CDR3 spells CASSSSGSRYNEQFF. The CDR3 DNA sequence: TGTGCCAGCAGCTCTAGCGGGAGTCGTTACAATGAGCAGTTCTTC.